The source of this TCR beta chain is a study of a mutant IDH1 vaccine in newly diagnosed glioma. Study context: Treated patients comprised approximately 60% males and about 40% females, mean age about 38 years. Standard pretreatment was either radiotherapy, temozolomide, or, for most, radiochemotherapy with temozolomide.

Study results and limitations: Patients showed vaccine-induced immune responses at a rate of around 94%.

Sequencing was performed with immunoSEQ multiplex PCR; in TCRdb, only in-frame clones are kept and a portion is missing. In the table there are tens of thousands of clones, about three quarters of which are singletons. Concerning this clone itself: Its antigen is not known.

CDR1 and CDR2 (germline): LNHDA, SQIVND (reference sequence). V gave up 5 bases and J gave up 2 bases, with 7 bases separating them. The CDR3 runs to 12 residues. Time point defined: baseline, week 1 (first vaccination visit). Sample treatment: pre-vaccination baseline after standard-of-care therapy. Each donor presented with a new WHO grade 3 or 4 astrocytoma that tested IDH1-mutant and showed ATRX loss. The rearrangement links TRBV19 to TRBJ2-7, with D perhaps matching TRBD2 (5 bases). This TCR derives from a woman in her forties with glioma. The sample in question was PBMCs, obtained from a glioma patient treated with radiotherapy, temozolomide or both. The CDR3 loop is CASSPGTYEQYF. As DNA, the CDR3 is TGTGCCAGTAGTCCGGGGACCTACGAGCAGTACTTC. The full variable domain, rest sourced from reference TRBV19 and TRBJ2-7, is DGGITQSPKYLFRKEGQNVTLSCEQNLNHDAMYWYRQDPGQGLRLIYYSQIVNDFQKGDIAEGYSVSREKKESFPLTVTSAQKNPTAFYLCASSPGTYEQYFGPGTRLTVT.